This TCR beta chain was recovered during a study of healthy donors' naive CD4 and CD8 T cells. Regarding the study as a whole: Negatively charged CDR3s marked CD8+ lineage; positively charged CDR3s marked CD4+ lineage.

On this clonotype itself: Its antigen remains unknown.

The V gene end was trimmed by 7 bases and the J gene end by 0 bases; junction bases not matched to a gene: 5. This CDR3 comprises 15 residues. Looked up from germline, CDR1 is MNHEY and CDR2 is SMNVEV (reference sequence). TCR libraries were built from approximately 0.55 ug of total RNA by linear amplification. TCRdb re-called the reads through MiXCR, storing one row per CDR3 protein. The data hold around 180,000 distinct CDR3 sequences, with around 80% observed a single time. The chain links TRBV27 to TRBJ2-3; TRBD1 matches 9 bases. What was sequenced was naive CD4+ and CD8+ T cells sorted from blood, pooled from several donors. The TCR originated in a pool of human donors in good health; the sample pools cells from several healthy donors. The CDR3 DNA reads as TGTGCCAGCACGGACAGGGGCCAAAGCACAGATACGCAGTATTTT. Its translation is CASTDRGQSTDTQYF.